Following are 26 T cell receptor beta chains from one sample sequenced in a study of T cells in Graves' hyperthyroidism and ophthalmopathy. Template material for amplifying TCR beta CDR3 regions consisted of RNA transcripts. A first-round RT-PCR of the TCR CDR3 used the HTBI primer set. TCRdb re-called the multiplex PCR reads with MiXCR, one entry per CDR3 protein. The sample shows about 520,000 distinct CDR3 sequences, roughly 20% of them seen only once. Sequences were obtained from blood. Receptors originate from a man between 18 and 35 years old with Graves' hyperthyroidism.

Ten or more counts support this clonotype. For the CDR3, the DNA is TGTGCCAGCAGTGAAGAGGACAGGAGCAGCACCTTC. Encoded protein: CASSEEDRSSTF. The chain is built from TRBV2 and TRBJ1-2, with 7 bases aligning to TRBD1. Trimming cost V 1 base and J 13 bases; bases outside gene matches: 6. Germline CDR1 SNHLY, CDR2 FYNNEI. The CDR3 is 12 residues long.

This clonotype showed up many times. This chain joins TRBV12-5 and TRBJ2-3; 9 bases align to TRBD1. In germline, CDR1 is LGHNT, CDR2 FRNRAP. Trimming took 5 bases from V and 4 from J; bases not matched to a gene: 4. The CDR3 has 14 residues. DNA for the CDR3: TGTGCTAGTGGTCCCGGACAGGGGCCAGATACGCAGTATTTT. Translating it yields CASGPGQGPDTQYF.

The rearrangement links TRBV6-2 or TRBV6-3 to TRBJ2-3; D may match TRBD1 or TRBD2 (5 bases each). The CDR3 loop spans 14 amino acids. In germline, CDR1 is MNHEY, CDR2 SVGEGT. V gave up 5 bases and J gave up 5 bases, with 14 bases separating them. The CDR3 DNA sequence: TGTGCCAGCAGTGAGACAGCGGCTCAAGATACGCAGTATTTT. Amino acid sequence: CASSETAAQDTQYF.

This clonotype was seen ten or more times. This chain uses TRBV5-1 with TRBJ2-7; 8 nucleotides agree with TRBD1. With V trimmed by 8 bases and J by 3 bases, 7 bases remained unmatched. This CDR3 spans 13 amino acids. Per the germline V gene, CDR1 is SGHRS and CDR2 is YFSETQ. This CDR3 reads CASQDRDNYEQYF. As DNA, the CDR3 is TGCGCCAGTCAGGACAGGGACAACTACGAGCAGTACTTC.

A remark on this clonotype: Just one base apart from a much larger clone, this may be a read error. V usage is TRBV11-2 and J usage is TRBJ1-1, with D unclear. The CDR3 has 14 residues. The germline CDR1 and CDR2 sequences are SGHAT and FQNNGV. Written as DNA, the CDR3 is TGTGTCAGCAGCTTAGACCCGGAATACACTGAAGCTTTCTTT. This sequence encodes CVSSLDPEYTEAFF. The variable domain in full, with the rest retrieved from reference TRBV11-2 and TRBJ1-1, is EAGVAQSPRYKIIEKRQSVAFWCNPISGHATLYWYQQILGQGPKLLIQFQNNGVVDDSQLPKDRFSAERLKGVDSTLKIQPAKLEDSAVYLCVSSLDPEYTEAFFGQGTRLTVV.

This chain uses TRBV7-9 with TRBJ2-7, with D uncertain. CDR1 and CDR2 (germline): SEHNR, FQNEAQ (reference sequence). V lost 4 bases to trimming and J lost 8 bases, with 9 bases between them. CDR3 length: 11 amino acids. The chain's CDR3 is CASSSAYKQYF. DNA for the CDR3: TGTGCCAGCAGCTCTGCATACAAGCAGTACTTC.

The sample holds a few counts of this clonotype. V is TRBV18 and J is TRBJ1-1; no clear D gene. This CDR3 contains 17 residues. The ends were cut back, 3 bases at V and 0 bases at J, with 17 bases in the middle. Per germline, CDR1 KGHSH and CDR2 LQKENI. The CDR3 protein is CASSPESLYRLNTEAFF. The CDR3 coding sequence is TGTGCCAGCTCACCCGAGTCTTTGTACAGACTGAACACTGAAGCTTTCTTT.

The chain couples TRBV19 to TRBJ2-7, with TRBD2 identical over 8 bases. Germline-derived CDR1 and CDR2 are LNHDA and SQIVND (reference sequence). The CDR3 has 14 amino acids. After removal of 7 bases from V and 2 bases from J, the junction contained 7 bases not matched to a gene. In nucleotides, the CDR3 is TGTGCCAGTAACGGGGGGGATCCTCCCTACGAGCAGTACTTC. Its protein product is CASNGGDPPYEQYF.

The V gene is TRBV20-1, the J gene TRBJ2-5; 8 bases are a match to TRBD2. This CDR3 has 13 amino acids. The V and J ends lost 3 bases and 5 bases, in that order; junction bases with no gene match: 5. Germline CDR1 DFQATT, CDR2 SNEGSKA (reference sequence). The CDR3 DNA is TGCAGTGCTAGTGGTAGCGGGGTTGAGACCCAGTACTTC. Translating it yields CSASGSGVETQYF.

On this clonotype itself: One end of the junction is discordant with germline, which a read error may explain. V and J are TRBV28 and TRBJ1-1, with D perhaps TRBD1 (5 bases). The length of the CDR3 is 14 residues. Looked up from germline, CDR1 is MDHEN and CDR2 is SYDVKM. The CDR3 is CASSLGGEGTEAVF. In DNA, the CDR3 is TGTGCCAGCAGTTTGGGGGGGGAAGGCACTGAAGCAGTCTTT.

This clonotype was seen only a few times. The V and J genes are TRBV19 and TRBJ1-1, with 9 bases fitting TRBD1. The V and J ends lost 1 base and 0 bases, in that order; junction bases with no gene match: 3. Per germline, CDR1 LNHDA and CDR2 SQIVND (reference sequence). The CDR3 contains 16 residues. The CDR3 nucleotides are TGTGCCAGTAGTATAGCACACAGGGGGCTGAACACTGAAGCTTTCTTT. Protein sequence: CASSIAHRGLNTEAFF.

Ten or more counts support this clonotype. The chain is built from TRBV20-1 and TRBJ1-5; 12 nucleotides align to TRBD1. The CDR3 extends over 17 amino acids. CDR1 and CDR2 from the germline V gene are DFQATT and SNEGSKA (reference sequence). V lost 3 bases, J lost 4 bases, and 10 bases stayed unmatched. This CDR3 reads CSASRDRGPPFNQPQHF. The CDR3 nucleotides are TGCAGTGCTAGCCGGGACAGGGGGCCCCCCTTTAATCAGCCCCAGCATTTT.

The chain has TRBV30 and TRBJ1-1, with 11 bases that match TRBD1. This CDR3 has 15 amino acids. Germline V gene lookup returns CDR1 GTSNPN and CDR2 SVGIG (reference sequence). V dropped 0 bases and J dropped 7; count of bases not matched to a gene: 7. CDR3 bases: TGTGCCTGGAGTGTACCCGGACAGGGGGCGGTTGAAGCTTTCTTT. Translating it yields CAWSVPGQGAVEAFF.

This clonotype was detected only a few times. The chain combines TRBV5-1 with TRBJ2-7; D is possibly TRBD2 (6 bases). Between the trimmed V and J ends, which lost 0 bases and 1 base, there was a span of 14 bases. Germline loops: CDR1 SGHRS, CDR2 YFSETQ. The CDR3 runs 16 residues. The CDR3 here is CASSLVGAGGSYEQYF. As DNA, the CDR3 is TGCGCCAGCAGCTTGGTGGGAGCAGGAGGGTCCTACGAGCAGTACTTC.

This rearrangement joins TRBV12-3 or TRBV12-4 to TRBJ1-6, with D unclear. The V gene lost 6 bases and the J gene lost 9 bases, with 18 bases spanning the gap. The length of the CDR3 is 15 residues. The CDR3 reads CASSPGPTTVSPLHF. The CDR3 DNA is TGTGCCAGCAGCCCCGGGCCCACGACGGTTTCACCCCTCCACTTT.

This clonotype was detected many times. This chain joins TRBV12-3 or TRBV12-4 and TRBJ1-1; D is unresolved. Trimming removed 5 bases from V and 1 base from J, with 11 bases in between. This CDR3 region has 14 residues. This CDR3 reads CASSRRASNTEAFF. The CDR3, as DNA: TGTGCCAGCAGTAGGAGGGCATCGAACACTGAAGCTTTCTTT.

CDR3 amino acids: CASSITGGTAPMNTEAFF. The DNA of the CDR3 is TGTGCCAGCAGCATAACAGGGGGCACGGCGCCAATGAACACTGAAGCTTTCTTT. J is TRBJ1-1 and V is TRBV11-1, with TRBD1 matching over 9 bases. There are 18 residues in the CDR3. Germline trimming cut 5 bases from V and 0 bases from J; bases unmatched to any gene: 13. Germline CDR1 SGHAT, CDR2 FQDESV (reference sequence). Using reference TRBV11-1 and TRBJ1-1 for the parts outside the CDR3, the full variable domain is EAEVAQSPRYKITEKSQAVAFWCDPISGHATLYWYRQILGQGPELLVQFQDESVVDDSQLPKDRFSAERLKGVDSTLKIQPAELGDSAMYLCASSITGGTAPMNTEAFFGQGTRLTVV.

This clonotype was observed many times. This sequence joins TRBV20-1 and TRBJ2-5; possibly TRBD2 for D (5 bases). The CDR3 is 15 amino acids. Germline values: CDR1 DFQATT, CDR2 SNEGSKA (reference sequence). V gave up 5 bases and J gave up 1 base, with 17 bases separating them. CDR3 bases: TGCAGTGCTTCCGGGTGGAAGCGGCTCCAAGAGACCCAGTACTTC. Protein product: CSASGWKRLQETQYF.

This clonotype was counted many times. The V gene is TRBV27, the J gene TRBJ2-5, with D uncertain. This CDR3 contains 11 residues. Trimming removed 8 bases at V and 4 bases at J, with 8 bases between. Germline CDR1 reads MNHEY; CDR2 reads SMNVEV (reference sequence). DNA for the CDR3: TGTGCCAGCCTACATGGAGAGACCCAGTACTTC. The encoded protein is CASLHGETQYF.

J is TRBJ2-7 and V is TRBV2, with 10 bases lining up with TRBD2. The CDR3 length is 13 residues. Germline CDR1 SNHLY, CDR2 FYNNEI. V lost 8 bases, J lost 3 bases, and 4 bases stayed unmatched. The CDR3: CASLAGAFYEQYF. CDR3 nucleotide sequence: TGTGCCAGCCTAGCGGGGGCCTTCTACGAGCAGTACTTC.

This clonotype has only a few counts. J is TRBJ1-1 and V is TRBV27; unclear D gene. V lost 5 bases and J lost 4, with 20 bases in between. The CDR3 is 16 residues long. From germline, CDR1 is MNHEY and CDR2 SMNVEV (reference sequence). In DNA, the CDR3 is TGTGCCAGCAGTGCCTTGTGGGGTAGGAGGGTCACTGAAGCTTTCTTT. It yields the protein CASSALWGRRVTEAFF.

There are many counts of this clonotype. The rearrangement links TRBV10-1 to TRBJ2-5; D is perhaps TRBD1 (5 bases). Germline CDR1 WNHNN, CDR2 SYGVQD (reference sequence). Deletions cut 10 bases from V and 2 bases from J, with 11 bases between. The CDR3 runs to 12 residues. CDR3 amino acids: CANHGAQETQYF. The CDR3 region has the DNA TGCGCCAACCATGGGGCGCAAGAGACCCAGTACTTC.

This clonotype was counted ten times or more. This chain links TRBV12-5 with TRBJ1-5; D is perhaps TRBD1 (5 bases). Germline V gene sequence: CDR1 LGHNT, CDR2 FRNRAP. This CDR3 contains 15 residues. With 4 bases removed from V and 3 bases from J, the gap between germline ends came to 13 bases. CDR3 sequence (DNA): TGTGCTAGTGGTTCGGGTCAGGGAAACAATCAGCCCCAGCATTTT. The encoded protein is CASGSGQGNNQPQHF.

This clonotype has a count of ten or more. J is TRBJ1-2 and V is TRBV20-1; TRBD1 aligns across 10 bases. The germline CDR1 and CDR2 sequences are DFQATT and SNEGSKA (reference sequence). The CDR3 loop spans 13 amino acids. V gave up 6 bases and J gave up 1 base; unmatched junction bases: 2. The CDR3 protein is CSAWDRGNYGYTF. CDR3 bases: TGCAGTGCCTGGGACAGGGGTAACTATGGCTACACCTTC.

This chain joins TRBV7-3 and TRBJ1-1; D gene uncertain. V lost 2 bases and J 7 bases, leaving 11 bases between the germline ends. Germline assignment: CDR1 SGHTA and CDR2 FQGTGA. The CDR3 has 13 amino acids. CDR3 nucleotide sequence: TGTGCCAGCAGCTTAGAGGGCGGCCTTGAAGCTTTCTTT. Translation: CASSLEGGLEAFF. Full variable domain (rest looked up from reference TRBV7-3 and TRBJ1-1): GAGVSQTPSNKVTEKGKYVELRCDPISGHTALYWYRQSLGQGPEFLIYFQGTGAADDSGLPNDRFFAVRPEGSVSTLKIQRTERGDSAVYLCASSLEGGLEAFFGQGTRLTVV.

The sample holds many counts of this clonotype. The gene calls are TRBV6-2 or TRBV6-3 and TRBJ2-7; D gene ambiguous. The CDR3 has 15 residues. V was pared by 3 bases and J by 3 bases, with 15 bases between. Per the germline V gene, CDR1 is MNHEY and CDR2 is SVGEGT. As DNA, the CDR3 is TGTGCCAGCAGTTATCCCGGGTTCACAAGCTACGAGCAGTACTTC. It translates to CASSYPGFTSYEQYF.